This TCR beta chain was captured by sequencing in a study of T-cell memory formation after mild COVID-19. General study points: Clones that shrank (day 15 to 85) were balanced CD4/CD8, whereas later expanders leaned CD4+.

This clonotype came up a few times. Its antigen is not known. The V gene end was trimmed by 2 bases and the J gene end by 1 base; junction bases not matched to a gene: 7. Germline V CDR1 and CDR2: LGHDT, YNNKEL (reference sequence). There are 16 residues in the CDR3. TCRdb reanalysed the 5' RACE reads using MiXCR and keeps one entry per CDR3 protein. The sample lists about 560,000 distinct CDR3 sequences, roughly 17% occurring once. This receptor was obtained from an adult woman who had mild COVID-19 (a few samples of this study predate the infection). Cell type and time point are not known. The material sequenced was PBMCs or a T cell subset sorted from them (not recorded which). The rearrangement links TRBV3-1 to TRBJ2-5, with 7 bases that match TRBD1. The CDR3 region has the DNA TGTGCCAGCAGCCAAAGAGGGACAGCCGTCCAAGAGACCCAGTACTTC. It encodes CASSQRGTAVQETQYF.